The entry below describes one T cell receptor (beta chain). Use of 60 Vbeta and 13 Jbeta primers characterized the PCR. Clones were read by immunoSEQ multiplex PCR, and TCRdb kept only the in-frame ones, dropping some. The data contain 300,000 or so clones, approximately 84% of them singletons. These data are taken from a study of cytomegalovirus exposure and HLA in healthy donors. V dropped 0 bases and J dropped 6; count of bases not matched to a gene: 6. Per the germline V gene, CDR1 is KGHSH and CDR2 is LQKENI. The CDR3 totals 16 residues. The receptor was isolated from a middle-aged woman in good health and CMV-seropositive. The specimen sequenced was PBMCs. This chain links TRBV18 with TRBJ2-1; 9 bases fit TRBD2. The CDR3 reads CASSPPGLALINEQFF. The CDR3, as DNA: TGTGCCAGCTCACCACCGGGACTAGCCTTAATCAATGAGCAGTTCTTC.